This TCR beta chain was profiled in a study of shared clonotypes between healthy human individuals. Findings and caveats of the study: With a handful of donors compared, around 5% of naive CD4 clonotypes were shared. The study found lower generation probabilities in non-shared clonotypes than in those shared by all four donors. Depth was large, yet rarefaction showed that sorted-subset sequencing was incomplete.

This clone was recorded many times. What it binds is not known. Method: immunoSEQ multiplex PCR; TCRdb's copy keeps in-frame clones and lacks some. The sample holds about a million clones, about 75% seen once. The clonotype comes from a man aged 18-30 years in good health. The sequenced sample consisted of memory CD4+ T cells sorted from blood. Described subset: CD45RA-negative fraction.

CDR3 residues: CASSLGQSYSNQPQHF. The CDR3 DNA sequence: TGTGCCAGCAGCCTGGGACAGTCCTATAGCAATCAGCCCCAGCATTTT. This chain links TRBV5-8 with TRBJ1-5, with TRBD1 identical over 7 bases. Germline values: CDR1 SGHTS, CDR2 YDEGEE. This CDR3 has 16 amino acids. V lost 4 bases to trimming and J lost 0 bases; unmatched junction nucleotides: 7.